This TCR beta chain emerged from a study of metastatic and nonmetastatic thyroid tumors. Remarks on this clone: Its antigen is unidentified.

MiXCR reprocessed the PCR reads for TCRdb. This sample has tens of thousands of clones, with approximately 16% found just once. Ahead of thyroid surgery, no patient had received treatment of any kind. The CDR3 has 19 residues. Looked up from germline, CDR1 is MNHEY and CDR2 is SMNVEV (reference sequence). The V gene end was trimmed by 4 bases and the J gene end by 7 bases; junction bases not matched to a gene: 25. Findings and caveats of the study: Malignant thyroid tumors reportedly had TCR beta diversity that was significantly higher than in benign nodules, in blood and tumor.

Sample: blood. The chain employs TRBV27 and TRBJ2-7; 7 positions agree with TRBD2. This receptor was identified in a female donor with papillary thyroid cancer or a benign thyroid nodule (not recorded which). Some clones in this sample may be carry-over from other donors' samples. CDR3 nucleotide sequence: TGTGCCAGCAGTTGGGGGTCCGGTTGGGAACTAGCGCCCCTCGGTGAGCAGTACTTC. It translates to CASSWGSGWELAPLGEQYF.